One and the same sample provided the 15 T cell receptor beta chains below, sequenced in a study of blood T cell repertoires in COVID-19. Repertoires were generated with immunoSEQ multiplex PCR, while TCRdb's copy carries only in-frame clones and drops some. The profile covers about 180,000 clones, with 84% appearing a single time and 12% to 15% taken by the ten largest. The sample was PBMCs or T cells enriched from blood (not recorded which). Source of these receptors: a man aged 50-59 years who had recovered from COVID-19.

This chain connects TRBV5-1 to TRBJ2-7; TRBD1 matches 8 bases. CDR1 is SGHRS, CDR2 YFSETQ, per germline. The junction had 9 bases not matched to a gene; V was cut back by 1 base and J by 0 bases. The CDR3 is 17 residues long. CDR3 coding DNA: TGCGCCAGCAGCTTGCTAGGACAGGGACCTAGCTCCTACGAGCAGTACTTC. This translates into CASSLLGQGPSSYEQYF.

This clone was seen once. The chain's CDR3 is CAWAAGNGNTIYF. The DNA of the CDR3 is TGTGCCTGGGCAGCGGGGAATGGAAACACCATATATTTT. This chain connects TRBV30 to TRBJ1-3; D call uncertain. Germline CDR1 and CDR2: GTSNPN and SVGIG (reference sequence). V was clipped by 5 bases and J by 3 bases, with 11 bases between them. There are 13 residues in the CDR3.

In DNA form, the CDR3 reads TGTGCCAGCTCACCCAAGACAGGGGGCACTGAAGCTTTCTTT. It translates to CASSPKTGGTEAFF. The gene calls are TRBV18 and TRBJ1-1, with 9 bases identical to TRBD1. V lost 3 bases and J lost 4; bases outside the gene matches: 3. The germline V gene encodes CDR1 KGHSH and CDR2 LQKENI. The CDR3 has 14 amino acids.

V is TRBV19 and J is TRBJ1-1; TRBD1 aligns across 7 bases. The CDR3 contains 15 residues. The J segment lost 6 bases and the V segment lost 1 base, leaving 8 bases of the junction unmatched. Per the germline V gene, CDR1 is LNHDA and CDR2 is SQIVND (reference sequence). CDR3 amino acids: CASSIGRHRGAEAFF. Written as DNA, the CDR3 is TGTGCCAGTAGTATAGGGCGGCACAGGGGCGCTGAAGCTTTCTTT.

The chain's CDR3 is CASSLTTGTYEQYF. DNA for the CDR3: TGTGCCAGCAGCCTAACCACAGGGACCTACGAGCAGTACTTC. The chain links TRBV14 to TRBJ2-7, with TRBD1 as a possible D gene (6 bases). This CDR3 has 14 residues. V was clipped by 4 bases and J by 2 bases, with 12 bases between them. Germline CDR1 and CDR2: SGHDN and FVKESK.

The chain couples TRBV7-2 to TRBJ1-1; no reliable D call. This CDR3 is 15 amino acids long. Germline V gene lookup returns CDR1 SGHTA and CDR2 FQGNSA. V dropped 4 bases and J dropped 4 bases, with 16 bases sitting between them. CDR3 residues: CASSWRSGSGTEAFF. DNA for the CDR3: TGTGCCAGCAGCTGGAGATCTGGGTCGGGCACTGAAGCTTTCTTT.

The chain uses TRBV18 and TRBJ1-4; 10 bases line up with TRBD1. The CDR3 runs 16 residues. V lost 2 bases to trimming and J lost 3 bases; unmatched junction nucleotides: 3. Germline-derived CDR1 and CDR2 are KGHSH and LQKENI. This CDR3 reads CASSPRTGGSNEKLFF. The CDR3 bases are TGTGCCAGCTCACCAAGGACAGGGGGTTCTAATGAAAAACTGTTTTTT.

V gene TRBV12-5 combines with J gene TRBJ1-5; D perhaps matches TRBD1 (6 bases). This CDR3 comprises 15 residues. V lost 6 bases and J lost 6, with 18 bases in between. Germline CDR1 reads LGHNT; CDR2 reads FRNRAP. DNA of the CDR3: TGTGCTAGTGGATTAGAGGGGGTCCCAGTTCAGCCCCAGCATTTT. Translation: CASGLEGVPVQPQHF.

This chain joins TRBV2 and TRBJ2-7, with TRBD1 matching over 8 bases. The V and J ends lost 7 bases and 7 bases, in that order; junction bases with no gene match: 6. The germline gives CDR1 SNHLY, CDR2 FYNNEI. The CDR3 loop spans 12 amino acids. For the CDR3, the DNA is TGTGCCAGCATGGACAGGGCGGGGGAGCAGTACTTC. Its translation: CASMDRAGEQYF.

This chain uses TRBV7-7 with TRBJ2-5, with a possible D match to TRBD1 (6 bases). The CDR3 loop spans 14 amino acids. Germline V gene sequence: CDR1 SSHAT, CDR2 FNYEAQ (reference sequence). Deletions cut 1 base from V and 5 bases from J, with 11 bases between. The CDR3 DNA sequence: TGTGCCAGCAGCTTAGGGCAGGGGTGGGAGACCCAGTACTTC. Translating gives CASSLGQGWETQYF. The full variable domain, in which reference TRBV7-7 and TRBJ2-5 provide the parts outside the CDR3, is GAGVSQSPRYKVTKRGQDVTLRCDPISSHATLYWYQQALGQGPEFLTYFNYEAQPDKSGLPSDRFSAERPEGSISTLTIQRTEQRDSAMYRCASSLGQGWETQYFGPGTRLLVL.

This clone was seen more than once but under ten times. V and J are TRBV5-6 and TRBJ2-5; maybe TRBD2 (5 bases). Germline CDR1 is SGHDT and CDR2 is YYEEEE. The CDR3 runs to 13 residues. V was cut by 4 bases and J by 4 bases, with 11 bases left in between. The CDR3 loop is CASSPTRGETQYF. CDR3 nucleotides: TGTGCCAGCAGCCCAACTAGAGGAGAGACCCAGTACTTC.

This chain joins TRBV14 and TRBJ2-7; D is unclear. Germline lookup yields CDR1 SGHDN and CDR2 FVKESK. This CDR3 is 14 amino acids long. The V end was cut by 4 bases, the J end by 6 bases, with 16 bases between. The CDR3 region is CASSPKFSLLEQYF. Written as DNA, the CDR3 is TGTGCCAGCAGCCCTAAGTTTTCTCTCCTCGAGCAGTACTTC.

V is TRBV28 and J is TRBJ2-3, with D unclear. CDR3 size: 14 residues. The germline V gene has CDR1 MDHEN and CDR2 SYDVKM. Trimming took off 2 bases at V and 2 bases at J, with 8 bases between the two ends. As DNA, the CDR3 is TGTGCCAGCAGTTTACCACAGTTCACAGATACGCAGTATTTT. It yields the protein CASSLPQFTDTQYF.

The genes are TRBV28 and TRBJ2-1; 7 bases line up with TRBD2. After removal of 5 bases from V and 8 bases from J, the junction contained 6 bases not matched to a gene. The CDR3 loop spans 13 amino acids. Germline V gene data show CDR1 as MDHEN and CDR2 as SYDVKM. CDR3 nucleotide sequence: TGTGCCAGCAGTAAAGCGGGGTTGGATGAGCAGTTCTTC. Protein: CASSKAGLDEQFF.

This clone was recorded only once. The chain links TRBV7-9 to TRBJ2-3, with 9 positions matching TRBD2. The trim removed 3 bases at V and 9 bases at J, leaving 10 bases unmatched. CDR3 length: 15 amino acids. Germline V gives CDR1 SEHNR, CDR2 FQNEAQ (reference sequence). The CDR3 loop reads CASSLVSGGTSTQYF. CDR3 nucleotide sequence: TGTGCCAGCAGCTTGGTCAGCGGGGGGACCTCCACGCAGTATTTT.